Below, 32 T cell receptor beta chains from the same sample are listed, as sequenced in a study of shared clonotypes between healthy human individuals. Only in-frame clones appear in the TCRdb table, and some are missing; sequencing was by immunoSEQ multiplex PCR. The sample has some 2,100,000 clones; almost 96% are singletons. Sequencing was performed on naive CD4+ T cells sorted from blood. Stated subset: CD45RA+ positively selected. Every receptor here comes from a man aged 18 to 30 in good health.

The chain combines TRBV19 with TRBJ2-1, with D unresolved. Trimming stripped 6 bases from V and 0 bases from J, with 12 bases between. CDR1 and CDR2 (germline): LNHDA, SQIVND (reference sequence). The CDR3 has 15 residues. Here the CDR3 reads CASSPFRSSYNEQFF. CDR3 nucleotides: TGTGCCAGTAGCCCTTTTCGAAGCTCCTACAATGAGCAGTTCTTC.

The chain is built from TRBV6-6 and TRBJ1-5, with D perhaps TRBD1 (5 bases). This CDR3 contains 15 residues. Trimming took 4 bases from V and 4 from J, leaving 14 bases between them. Germline CDR1 reads MNHNY; CDR2 reads SVGAGI (reference sequence). As DNA, the CDR3 is TGTGCCAGCAGTTGGGACCGACGTGGGAATCAGCCCCAGCATTTT. Translated, it gives CASSWDRRGNQPQHF.

Remarks on this clone: The identical CDR3 is also encoded by other nucleotide sequences in the sample. The chain combines TRBV5-1 with TRBJ2-5, with TRBD2 as a possible D gene (5 bases). The germline V and J ends were trimmed by 1 base and 1 base, with 8 bases remaining between them. The germline CDR1 and CDR2 sequences are SGHRS and YFSETQ. The CDR3 totals 14 residues. The CDR3 sequence: CASSLLATQETQYF. The CDR3 DNA is TGCGCCAGCAGCTTGTTAGCGACCCAAGAGACCCAGTACTTC.

The J gene is TRBJ2-2, the V gene TRBV18; D not certain. CDR1 and CDR2 (germline): KGHSH, LQKENI. Trimming took off 5 bases at V and 4 bases at J, with 5 bases between the two ends. This CDR3 contains 12 residues. The CDR3 loop reads CASSGRTGELFF. The CDR3 nucleotides are TGTGCCAGCTCAGGGCGCACCGGGGAGCTGTTTTTT.

The rearrangement links TRBV7-3 to TRBJ1-1; D is possibly TRBD1 (6 bases). The CDR3 has 15 amino acids. Germline values: CDR1 SGHTA, CDR2 FQGTGA. V was cut by 0 bases and J by 2 bases, with 10 bases left in between. DNA of the CDR3: TGTGCCAGCAGCTTAACAGGACAGCCAAACACTGAAGCTTTCTTT. Protein sequence: CASSLTGQPNTEAFF.

This rearrangement joins TRBV7-9 to TRBJ2-2; the match to TRBD1 covers 7 bases. The germline CDR1 and CDR2 sequences are SEHNR and FQNEAQ (reference sequence). V gave up 5 bases and J gave up 7 bases; unmatched junction bases: 4. This CDR3 is 13 amino acids long. CDR3 in amino acids: CASSGTALGELFF. In nucleotides, the CDR3 is TGTGCCAGCAGCGGGACAGCCCTCGGGGAGCTGTTTTTT. Drawing the rest from reference TRBV7-9 and TRBJ2-2, the complete variable domain is DTGVSQNPRHKITKRGQNVTFRCDPISEHNRLYWYRQTLGQGPEFLTYFQNEAQLEKSRLLSDRFSAERPKGSFSTLEIQRTEQGDSAMYLCASSGTALGELFFGEGSRLTVL.

The rearrangement joins TRBV6-5 to TRBJ1-6, with no clear D. This CDR3 has 14 amino acids. CDR1 and CDR2 from the germline V gene are MNHEY and SVGAGI. The germline V and J ends were trimmed by 2 bases and 0 bases, with 2 bases remaining between them. This CDR3 is CASSYPSYNSPLHF. The CDR3 DNA sequence: TGTGCCAGCAGTTACCCCTCCTATAATTCACCCCTCCACTTT.

The V gene is TRBV18, the J gene TRBJ1-1; D perhaps matches TRBD1 (6 bases). Trimming took off 3 bases at V and 1 base at J, with 12 bases between the two ends. The CDR3 loop spans 15 amino acids. CDR1 KGHSH and CDR2 LQKENI come from the germline V gene. The CDR3 DNA follows: TGTGCCAGCTCACCCGGAGGACAGAGGAACACTGAAGCTTTCTTT. It translates to CASSPGGQRNTEAFF. Full variable domain (outside the CDR3, taken from reference TRBV18 and TRBJ1-1): NAGVMQNPRHLVRRRGQEARLRCSPMKGHSHVYWYRQLPEEGLKFMVYLQKENIIDESGMPKERFSAEFPKEGPSILRIQQVVRGDSAAYFCASSPGGQRNTEAFFGQGTRLTVV.

The chain is built from TRBV6-6 and TRBJ2-3; 10 nucleotides agree with TRBD2. CDR1 and CDR2 (germline): MNHNY, SVGAGI (reference sequence). The CDR3 sequence is 16 residues long. J gave up 2 bases and V 7 bases, and 9 bases lay outside the gene matches. The CDR3 protein is CASKGALAGNTDTQYF. The CDR3 DNA follows: TGTGCCAGCAAGGGGGCACTAGCGGGGAACACAGATACGCAGTATTTT.

The chain couples TRBV7-2 to TRBJ2-5; TRBD1 matches 7 bases. Trimming at V came to 1 base and at J to 5 bases, leaving 4 bases not matched to a gene. The CDR3 extends over 14 amino acids. Germline values: CDR1 SGHTA, CDR2 FQGNSA. This CDR3 reads CASSLGQGWETQYF. The CDR3 region has the DNA TGTGCCAGCAGCTTAGGACAGGGCTGGGAGACCCAGTACTTC.

This clone appeared a few times. This chain uses TRBV9 with TRBJ1-2; possibly TRBD1 for D (6 bases). V was pared by 4 bases and J by 2 bases, with 12 bases between. CDR3 size: 14 residues. Germline-derived CDR1 and CDR2 are SGDLS and YYNGEE. The CDR3 sequence: CASSPQGSNYGYTF. Here the CDR3 DNA reads TGTGCCAGCAGCCCGCAGGGGTCCAACTATGGCTACACCTTC.

DNA for the CDR3: TGTGCCAGTAGTAGGGGAGTGAGCTCCTACGAGCAGTACTTC. Its protein is CASSRGVSSYEQYF. The chain employs TRBV19 and TRBJ2-7; TRBD2 might be the D (5 bases). V was trimmed by 4 bases and J by 0 bases, leaving 10 bases between them. CDR3 length: 14 amino acids. Germline V lookup: CDR1 LNHDA, CDR2 SQIVND (reference sequence).

The V call is TRBV19, the J call TRBJ2-6; perhaps TRBD1 as D (6 bases). There are 16 residues in the CDR3. The V end was cut by 5 bases, the J end by 4 bases, with 15 bases between. Germline loops: CDR1 LNHDA, CDR2 SQIVND (reference sequence). CDR3 coding DNA: TGTGCCAGTAGTTTGGGGCAGGGGACCGGGGCCAACGTCCTGACTTTC. Protein: CASSLGQGTGANVLTF.

This chain links TRBV18 with TRBJ2-7; no definite D call. The germline gives CDR1 KGHSH, CDR2 LQKENI. Trimming removed 4 bases at V and 0 bases at J, with 10 bases between. This CDR3 has 14 residues. The CDR3 spells CASSQQDGSYEQYF. The CDR3 bases are TGTGCCAGCTCACAGCAGGATGGCTCCTACGAGCAGTACTTC.

The gene calls are TRBV6-5 and TRBJ2-7; D gene uncertain. Trimming removed 2 bases at V and 0 bases at J, with 8 bases between. CDR1 and CDR2 (germline): MNHEY, SVGAGI. This CDR3 comprises 14 residues. This chain's CDR3 is CASSYRPDSYEQYF. CDR3 sequence (DNA): TGTGCCAGCAGTTACCGTCCCGACTCCTACGAGCAGTACTTC.

The chain has TRBV6-1 and TRBJ2-7; the match to TRBD1 covers 10 bases. Trimming at V came to 4 bases and at J to 7 bases, leaving 7 bases not matched to a gene. Germline CDR1 is MNHNS and CDR2 is SASEGT. The CDR3 covers 14 residues. CDR3 sequence (DNA): TGTGCCAGCAGTGGGGGACAGGGGTACTGGGAGCAGTACTTC. Protein product: CASSGGQGYWEQYF.

The CDR3 region is CASSQESGVPETQYF. The CDR3 DNA reads as TGCGCCAGCAGCCAAGAGTCAGGAGTACCAGAGACCCAGTACTTC. The chain uses TRBV4-1 and TRBJ2-5, with D uncertain. CDR3 length: 15 residues. Trimming left V 0 bases short and J 4 bases short, with 12 bases between. The V gene's germline CDR1 is MGHRA and CDR2 YSYEKL.

The V call is TRBV6-5, the J call TRBJ2-2; D may correspond to TRBD1 or TRBD2 (5 bases each). This CDR3 has 13 amino acids. V shed 6 bases and J shed 4 bases, with 9 bases lying between them. CDR1 and CDR2 from the germline V gene are MNHEY and SVGAGI. The CDR3, as DNA: TGTGCCAGCAGAAGGGACGGCACCGGGGAGCTGTTTTTT. The encoded protein is CASRRDGTGELFF.

V usage is TRBV7-9 and J usage is TRBJ2-5; TRBD1 aligns across 8 bases. The CDR3 length is 14 residues. Germline V lookup: CDR1 SEHNR, CDR2 FQNEAQ (reference sequence). After removal of 5 bases from V and 1 base from J, the junction contained 3 bases not matched to a gene. CDR3 DNA sequence: TGTGCCAGCAGCAACAGGGGGTCCCAAGAGACCCAGTACTTC. Translating gives CASSNRGSQETQYF.

The chain uses TRBV7-2 and TRBJ1-6; D uncertain. The CDR3 contains 15 residues. V lost 5 bases and J 3 bases, leaving 11 bases between the germline ends. CDR1 is SGHTA, CDR2 FQGNSA, per germline. The CDR3: CASSPQRDYNSPLHF. The CDR3 nucleotides read TGTGCCAGCAGCCCCCAACGGGACTATAATTCACCCCTCCACTTT.

This clone appeared once. The chain employs TRBV7-2 and TRBJ2-5, with a tentative D call TRBD2 (5 bases). Germline-derived CDR1 and CDR2 are SGHTA and FQGNSA. V dropped 2 bases and J dropped 7 bases, with 8 bases sitting between them. The CDR3 contains 12 residues. CDR3 loop: CASSLSGGTQYF. CDR3 coding DNA: TGTGCCAGCAGCTTATCTGGAGGGACCCAGTACTTC. Based on the CDR3 plus reference TRBV7-2 and TRBJ2-5, the full variable domain is GAGVSQSPSNKVTEKGKDVELRCDPISGHTALYWYRQSLGQGLEFLIYFQGNSAPDKSGLPSDRFSAERTGGSVSTLTIQRTQQEDSAVYLCASSLSGGTQYFGPGTRLLVL.

Only one count was recorded for this clone. This chain connects TRBV5-8 to TRBJ2-5, with TRBD2 identical over 7 bases. CDR3 size: 15 residues. Trimming at V came to 9 bases and at J to 4 bases, leaving 15 bases not matched to a gene. Germline CDR1 SGHTS, CDR2 YDEGEE. CDR3 coding DNA: TGTGCCACCAAGACGGGGGGAACACTATCAGAGACCCAGTACTTC. Translation gives CATKTGGTLSETQYF.

J is TRBJ2-7 and V is TRBV5-1; TRBD1 is a possible D gene (5 bases). Germline loops: CDR1 SGHRS, CDR2 YFSETQ. V dropped 0 bases and J dropped 0 bases, with 16 bases sitting between them. The CDR3 is 17 amino acids. The CDR3: CASSLGLPGLGSYEQYF. The CDR3 DNA is TGCGCCAGCAGCTTGGGCCTGCCAGGGCTGGGCTCCTACGAGCAGTACTTC.

The genes are TRBV28 and TRBJ2-7, with TRBD2 identical over 7 bases. Germline values: CDR1 MDHEN, CDR2 SYDVKM. The CDR3 contains 15 residues. The V and J ends lost 6 bases and 5 bases, in that order; junction bases with no gene match: 13. The CDR3 loop reads CASSHKGRGSDEQYF. The CDR3 coding sequence is TGTGCCAGCAGCCACAAGGGGCGGGGGTCGGACGAGCAGTACTTC.

The chain is built from TRBV6-6 and TRBJ1-5; D ambiguous. V was pared by 3 bases and J by 3 bases, with 15 bases between. Looked up from germline, CDR1 is MNHNY and CDR2 is SVGAGI (reference sequence). This CDR3 has 16 amino acids. This CDR3 is CASSYTIPTTNQPQHF. Here the CDR3 DNA reads TGTGCCAGCAGTTATACTATTCCAACCACCAATCAGCCCCAGCATTTT.

The chain uses TRBV19 and TRBJ1-1, with D unresolved. The CDR3 extends over 12 amino acids. CDR1 LNHDA and CDR2 SQIVND come from the germline V gene (reference sequence). Trimming removed 6 bases from V and 2 bases from J, with 7 bases in between. CDR3 DNA sequence: TGTGCCAGTAGGGGCAGTAACACTGAAGCTTTCTTT. Its translation is CASRGSNTEAFF. The whole variable domain, remainder taken from reference TRBV19 and TRBJ1-1, is DGGITQSPKYLFRKEGQNVTLSCEQNLNHDAMYWYRQDPGQGLRLIYYSQIVNDFQKGDIAEGYSVSREKKESFPLTVTSAQKNPTAFYLCASRGSNTEAFFGQGTRLTVV.

This chain links TRBV11-1 with TRBJ2-5; 10 bases align to TRBD2. The CDR3 length is 17 residues. Germline V gives CDR1 SGHAT, CDR2 FQDESV (reference sequence). Trimming at V came to 5 bases and at J to 4 bases, leaving 13 bases not matched to a gene. CDR3 sequence reads: CASSTGGFSGRRETQYF. The DNA for the CDR3 is TGTGCCAGCAGCACCGGGGGATTTAGCGGGAGGAGAGAGACCCAGTACTTC.

This clone was seen only a few times. This chain connects TRBV28 to TRBJ2-7; tentative D call: TRBD1 (6 bases). Trimming pared 7 bases from V and 5 bases from J, leaving 12 bases between. The V gene's germline CDR1 is MDHEN and CDR2 SYDVKM. The CDR3 spans 12 residues. The CDR3 region is CASTTQGDEQYF. The CDR3 DNA reads TGTGCCAGCACTACACAGGGAGACGAGCAGTACTTC. The full variable domain, completed using reference TRBV28 and TRBJ2-7, is DVKVTQSSRYLVKRTGEKVFLECVQDMDHENMFWYRQDPGLGLRLIYFSYDVKMKEKGDIPEGYSVSREKKERFSLILESASTNQTSMYLCASTTQGDEQYFGPGTRLTVT.

The rearrangement uses TRBV9 and TRBJ1-6, with 7 bases identical to TRBD1. CDR3 length: 15 residues. Germline loops: CDR1 SGDLS, CDR2 YYNGEE. J lost 9 bases, V lost 3 bases, and 9 bases had no gene match. The CDR3 nucleotides are TGTGCCAGCAGCGACGAGACAGGGAGGGGTTCACCCCTCCACTTT. Translated: CASSDETGRGSPLHF.

This clone was picked up one time. This CDR3 is also generated by other DNA sequences in the sample. The chain carries TRBV11-2 and TRBJ1-4, with unresolved D. The CDR3 loop spans 15 amino acids. Germline V gives CDR1 SGHAT, CDR2 FQNNGV. Deletions cut 1 base from V and 0 bases from J, with 6 bases between. The CDR3 region is CASSLGQATNEKLFF. CDR3 nucleotide sequence: TGTGCCAGCAGCTTAGGCCAGGCAACTAATGAAAAACTGTTTTTT.

The chain has TRBV7-2 and TRBJ1-4; 7 bases fit TRBD1. V lost 3 bases and J lost 13; bases outside the gene matches: 8. Germline V gives CDR1 SGHTA, CDR2 FQGNSA. The CDR3 consists of 13 residues. CDR3 DNA: TGTGCCAGCAGCTTGGGACAGTCGGAGCGACTGTTTTTT. It yields the protein CASSLGQSERLFF.

Worth noting for this clone: The sample holds other DNA sequences that translate to the same CDR3. The chain links TRBV5-1 to TRBJ2-3; D is undetermined. The CDR3 totals 13 residues. Looked up from germline, CDR1 is SGHRS and CDR2 is YFSETQ. V was shortened by 0 bases and J by 3 bases, with 5 bases between the two germline ends. The CDR3 DNA follows: TGCGCCAGCAGCTTGGGGCAGACAGATACGCAGTATTTT. It specifies CASSLGQTDTQYF.